The T cell receptor beta chain described here comes from a study of cytomegalovirus exposure and HLA in healthy donors (dated by TCRdb to about 2017). For the wider study: An earlier analysis of 587 of the donors reported over 250 Gb of sequence data and 90 million to 120 million unique TCR beta sequences obtained from about 180 million T cells. An early release covering just under 650 HLA-typed donors comprised about 320 gigabases of sequencing data and around 80 million unique TCR sequences. Of the roughly 410 genotyped donors, 80% to 90% were placed in the genetic ancestry cluster associated with self-reported Caucasian donors. The study aimed to test whether signatures of past pathogen exposure could be identified by cataloging public T cell receptors. The study profiled the T cell repertoires of about 720 subjects by immunosequencing and related them to cytomegalovirus serostatus. Besides the first cohort of under 700 subjects, a separate validation cohort made up of 120 or so different subjects was used. To predict cytomegalovirus infection status, the study combined high-throughput TCR immunosequencing, statistical association of individual TCRs with disease status, and machine learning. To study patterns of TCR occurrence, a later analysis re-analyzed previously published TCR beta repertoires from 550 to 800 donors and added high-resolution HLA genotyping. Rather than drawing on any new phenotypic data, the later analysis identified candidate immune exposures from TCR beta sequences and the way those sequences occurred across donors. In an earlier analysis of roughly 580 of the donors, high-throughput TCR beta sequencing was used to judge whether each TCR beta V gene segment behaved as functional or pseudogenic. Alongside the repertoire data, information on donor age, sex, ethnicity and CMV serostatus was compiled. A later genetic analysis used genome-wide SNP genotypes for about 55% of the 666 donors, treating that subset as a discovery cohort. All discovery cohort repertoires had been generated on a single sequencing platform. Both class I and class II loci were covered by HLA typing, at four-digit resolution. The number of typed donors differed by locus: roughly 620-630 for A, B, C, DRB1 and DQB1; 500 to 550 for DQA1; 606 for DPA1; and around 490 for DPB1. About 5 DR-DQ haplotypes were handled as single units for association and clustering, since linkage in the cohort was strong. Among roughly 400 genotyped donors of the cohort, an average of around 220,000 unique TCR beta nucleotide sequences was sequenced per donor, of which approximately 19% were non-productive. What the authors observed across the whole study: A cluster of highly shared sequence variants was judged likely to represent a technical artifact of the sequencing pipeline. This cohort had only TCR beta chains sequenced, and the lack of alpha or paired-chain data limited which features could be detected. In the study, approximately 160 TCR beta chains were listed as associated with cytomegalovirus. A later analysis associated about 17,000 TCR beta sequences with specific HLA alleles at a false discovery rate of 0.05. A further reported finding was that TCR beta sequences accurately predicted the HLA-A and HLA-B alleles for most subjects in the first cohort. Several of the top co-occurrence clusters appeared to be linked to parvovirus B19, influenza, CMV and Epstein-Barr virus, according to a later analysis. A few of the identified cytomegalovirus-associated TCR beta chains were confirmed in vitro to be specific for cytomegalovirus antigens. Correlated functional status among segregating V segments might be attributable to linkage disequilibrium, but an unknown experimental factor could not be ruled out. A later genetic analysis associated a missense DCLRE1C variant with V-gene and J-gene trimming of TCR beta chains, and an independent cohort replicated the association. Over 15 rarely observed V segments, including chromosome 9 orphons, were excluded from the earlier analysis of about 500 of the donors because counts were too low. According to the authors, the approach could potentially be generalized to other disease states and immunological phenotypes. The only immune exposure information available for the cohort was CMV serostatus. Assigning TCR associations to individual alleles was difficult when HLA alleles, especially DR and DQ, strongly co-occurred. Across donors, most TCR sequences were observed very rarely, whereas some public TCRs were present in many individuals. A later genetic analysis reported fewer N-insertions in productive TCRs among donors in an Asian-associated ancestry cluster than the roughly 720-donor mean. Compared with equally common non-associated chains, HLA-associated TCR beta chains in a later analysis were more clonally expanded and had lower generation probabilities. A later analysis found that TCR association rates varied across HLA loci, with DRB1 alleles showing the most associated TCRs and HLA-C alleles the fewest. Sequencing depth was assumed to be roughly uniform across donors in the presence/absence analyses, though that assumption may not hold. Because HLA typing was missing for some donors at each locus, association tests included only the typed subset. The 87-base-pair reads could not distinguish some IMGT-functional V segments, including TRBV6-2 and TRBV6-3, so those segments were excluded. Cytomegalovirus status was reported to be diagnosed by the classifier with high specificity and sensitivity in both the original and validation cohorts. Broadly in line with IMGT annotations, most TCR beta V segments showed up in productive rearrangements about 87% or about 30% of the time in an earlier analysis of approximately 640 of the donors. In a later analysis, most CMV-associated TCR beta chains were found to appear HLA-restricted, with HLA associations seemingly driven largely by CMV exposure.

As to this clone: This clone's antigen is unknown. No base quality information exists; no much larger clone differs at one position.

The cohort was made up of roughly 670 healthy bone marrow donors. All cohort members were sampled while nominally healthy, although unrecorded immune exposures were likely present. The donor tested CMV seronegative, placing the donor among the 350 to 400 seronegative members of the cohort. A peripheral blood sample was collected from each donor, and TCR beta sequencing was performed on peripheral blood mononuclear cells. The Qiagen DNeasy Blood Extraction Kit was used to extract genomic DNA from the blood cell samples. CDR1 and CDR2 (SGHVS, FQNEAQ) derive from the germline V gene. Its CDR3 holds 13 amino acids, cysteine through phenylalanine. This entry keeps only the CDR3 DNA: 39 bases, framed from base 1. V and J lose 7 bases and 5 bases, and a span of 15 bases separates them. Libraries came from the immunoSEQ multiplex PCR assay. For the multiplex PCR, a mixture combining 60 forward primers for TCR Vbeta segments and 13 reverse primers for TCR Jbeta segments was used. A multiplex PCR assay on genomic DNA amplified the CDR3 region of rearranged TCR beta genes. Amplified TCR beta libraries were sequenced as 87-base-pair reads on the Illumina HiSeq System. Processing in the source paper ran as follows. A later analysis counted about 82 million unique TCR beta chains across the 690 or so repertoires, and 10 million to 11 million of these chains were shared by at least two donors. To remove PCR and sequencing errors, raw reads were error-corrected and collapsed into unique sequences using a nearest-neighbor algorithm that merged closely related sequences. Alignment of CDR3 sequences to IMGT reference sequences was used to assign V, D and J gene segments. For a sequence to be retained, at least a six-nucleotide match to both a V gene segment and a J gene segment was required. Rearrangements were called productive when the CDR3 lacked stop codons and stayed in frame with V and J; all others were non-productive. CDR3 was defined by IMGT convention, running from the second conserved V-encoded cysteine to the conserved J-encoded phenylalanine. The earlier analysis of about 590 of the donors excluded sequences that lacked an unambiguous match to a single V gene segment. An earlier analysis of approximately 590 of the donors classified V segments as functional when productive rearrangements were above 56.7% and as segregating when the standard deviation between donors was above 5%. A statistical classification framework was built for diagnosing cytomegalovirus status from the catalog of TCR beta chain sequences. In a later analysis, V and J genes were assigned by comparing TCR nucleotide sequences against IMGT/GENE-DB human TR gene sequences. The TCRdist pipeline was used in a later analysis to assign CDR3 sequences and most-parsimonious VDJ recombination scenarios. In a later analysis, each TCR beta chain was defined by its CDR3 amino acid sequence together with its V-gene family, and reads without a unique V-gene family were excluded. To address suspected cross-contamination and a sequencing artifact, a later analysis removed 450 to 700 highly shared, low-generation-probability nucleotide sequences. For each public chain, a later analysis derived a clonal expansion index from normalized ranks of inferred template counts within each repertoire. In a later analysis, generation probabilities were computed with a VDJ recombination model fitted to out-of-frame rearrangements, and the resulting probabilities were checked against IGoR. In a later analysis, hypergeometric tests were used to score TCR-TCR, TCR-HLA and TCR-CMV co-occurrence, with a repertoire-size bias correction applied to TCR pairs. In a later analysis, false discovery rates were estimated by permuting HLA or CMV assignments 20 times. In a later analysis, co-occurring TCRs were grouped using DBSCAN, with TCRdist sequence similarity added in when clustering inside HLA-allele-positive subsets. Co-occurrence clustering excluded repertoires with fewer than 30,000 or more than 120,000 public chains, plus five with anomalous nucleotide sharing. As stored in TCRdb, this immuneACCESS dataset retains in-frame rearrangements with V and J assigned. A fraction of the clones does not appear; measured against another copy, unresolved V genes explain less than half of the discrepancy, and the remainder lacks a known reason. The V and J calls and clone size come from that table; D and trimming were worked out from the DNA. This sample holds around 150,000 clones; 70% to 80% were observed only once. The top ten constitute 3.5% to 4% of the sample.

Sequenced input: PBMCs. The rearrangement combines TRBV7-8 with TRBJ2-7; D gene: possibly TRBD1, on 5 matching bases. This TCR was recovered from a man aged 18-30 years in good health and CMV-seronegative. This receptor carries the CDR3 CASIPPGPHEQYF. The DNA sequence is given as TGTGCCAGCATCCCCCCAGGGCCCCACGAGCAGTACTTC.